This T cell receptor (beta chain) was observed in a study of T-cell memory formation after mild COVID-19. About the study: TCR clusters largely stayed donor specific.

Constant-segment primers served in 5'RACE that generated TCR alpha and TCR beta cDNA libraries bearing sample barcodes and UMIs. MiXCR, run by TCRdb on the 5' RACE reads, gives a single entry per CDR3 protein. The sample has over 500,000 distinct CDR3 sequences; 15% to 20% are singletons. This clonotype has just a few counts. What it binds is not known. There are 13 residues in the CDR3. Trimming took off 1 base at V and 7 bases at J, with 10 bases between the two ends. Germline CDR1 is SGHAT and CDR2 is FQNNGV. Notes on the study in general: Pre-infection memory contained some responding clones, which suggested that cross-reactive memory had joined. A second wave of clones peaked on day 37, and their SARS-CoV-2 specificity went unconfirmed.

Sequenced sample: PBMCs or a T cell subset sorted from them (not recorded which). The chain links TRBV11-2 to TRBJ2-5; TRBD1 or TRBD2 may be the D gene (5 bases each). The clonotype comes from an adult woman who had mild COVID-19 (a few samples of this study predate the infection). Cell type and time point are not known. The CDR3: CASSLGSGTTQYF. The CDR3 DNA reads TGTGCCAGCAGCTTAGGTTCAGGGACGACCCAGTACTTC.